Given below is one TCR beta chain in context. Its target is unknown. The CDR3 length is 14 residues. V lost 3 bases to trimming and J lost 0 bases, with 10 bases between them. CDR1 and CDR2 (germline): SGHRS, YFSETQ. The record originates from a study of cytomegalovirus exposure and HLA in healthy donors. Study results and limitations: In vitro confirmation showed a few CMV-associated chains to be CMV antigen specific. Donors were assumed by presence/absence analyses to have roughly uniform sequencing depth.

Researchers ran the PCR with 60 Vbeta and 13 Jbeta primers. Method: immunoSEQ multiplex PCR; TCRdb's copy keeps in-frame clones and lacks some. In the table there are 100,000 to 150,000 clones, approximately 80% of which are singletons. The specimen was PBMCs. This chain uses TRBV5-1 with TRBJ2-7, with a possible D match to TRBD1 (6 bases). The source of this sequence is a woman between 40 and 50 years old in good health and CMV-seropositive. The CDR3, as DNA: TGCGCCAGCAGCTGGGGGACATCCTCCTACGAGCAGTACTTC. It is translated as CASSWGTSSYEQYF.